This T cell receptor beta chain was captured in a study of shared clonotypes between healthy human individuals. V shed 2 bases and J shed 0 bases, with 5 bases lying between them. CDR1 and CDR2 from the germline V gene are MGHRA and YSYEKL. The CDR3 length is 14 residues. Assay used: immunoSEQ multiplex PCR; TCRdb lists only in-frame clones, some missing. Among approximately 2,200,000 clones listed, about 93% were seen once. Naivety among CD8 cells was defined by CD45RO negativity and positive CCR7 selection, thereby excluding terminally differentiated effector memory CD45RA+ cells. Sequencing input: naive CD8+ T cells from PBMCs. This clonotype originated in a man aged 18-30 years in good health. Some clones in this sample may be carry-over from other donors' samples. J is TRBJ1-5 and V is TRBV4-1; D gene uncertain. The CDR3 here is CASSQKNSNQPQHF. The CDR3 nucleotides are TGCGCCAGCAGCCAAAAAAATAGCAATCAGCCCCAGCATTTT.